These 32 T cell receptor beta chains originate from one sample sequenced in a study of blood T cell repertoires in COVID-19. Data came from immunoSEQ multiplex PCR; TCRdb stores just in-frame clones and leaves some out. Of 50,000 to 65,000 clones listed, approximately 85% were seen once; the top ten hold 3.5%. Sample: peripheral blood. These TCRs come from a man in his fifties or sixties with active COVID-19.

The V call is TRBV9, the J call TRBJ2-3; D call uncertain. The CDR3 totals 11 residues. V dropped 7 bases and J dropped 4 bases, with 7 bases sitting between them. Germline values: CDR1 SGDLS, CDR2 YYNGEE. DNA for the CDR3: TGTGCCAGCGCCATAGCAGATACGCAGTATTTT. Its translation is CASAIADTQYF.

V is TRBV7-8 and J is TRBJ1-4; TRBD1 is a possible D gene (5 bases). Trimming left V 5 bases short and J 3 bases short, with 13 bases between. Germline V lookup: CDR1 SGHVS, CDR2 FQNEAQ. The CDR3 runs to 15 residues. CDR3 DNA: TGTGCCAGCAGCCGAGGTCGGGGGGCTAATGAAAAACTGTTTTTT. Translation: CASSRGRGANEKLFF.

The chain employs TRBV11-2 and TRBJ1-2; D remains unclear. CDR1 SGHAT and CDR2 FQNNGV come from the germline V gene. This CDR3 has 13 amino acids. Trimming shortened V by 1 base and J by 7 bases, and 10 bases separated the two germline ends. CDR3 DNA: TGTGCCAGCAGCTTAGGCATTCTAGGTGGCTACACCTTC. Translation: CASSLGILGGYTF. Using reference TRBV11-2 and TRBJ1-2 for the parts outside the CDR3, the full variable domain is EAGVAQSPRYKIIEKRQSVAFWCNPISGHATLYWYQQILGQGPKLLIQFQNNGVVDDSQLPKDRFSAERLKGVDSTLKIQPAKLEDSAVYLCASSLGILGGYTFGSGTRLTVV.

This clone was recorded only once. This chain connects TRBV28 to TRBJ2-7; 9 bases agree with TRBD2. The length of the CDR3 is 15 residues. Germline V gene sequence: CDR1 MDHEN, CDR2 SYDVKM. J was trimmed by 5 bases and V by 7 bases; bases with no gene match: 12. In DNA, the CDR3 is TGTGCCAGCATCCCCCCGGGACTAGCCCTCGACGAGCAGTACTTC. This gives the protein CASIPPGLALDEQYF.

This clone appeared a single time. CDR3 sequence reads: CASSLIVSGELFF. The DNA for the CDR3 is TGTGCCAGCAGCTTAATAGTTTCCGGGGAGCTGTTTTTT. The genes are TRBV11-2 and TRBJ2-2; D unresolved. The CDR3 sequence is 13 residues long. V was pared by 2 bases and J by 6 bases, with 7 bases between. Germline CDR1 and CDR2: SGHAT and FQNNGV.

The chain couples TRBV5-5 to TRBJ2-7; TRBD1 might be the D (5 bases). The germline V and J ends were trimmed by 0 bases and 0 bases, with 13 bases remaining between them. Germline CDR1 and CDR2: SGHKS and YYEKEE (reference sequence). CDR3 length equals 16 residues. CDR3 DNA: TGTGCCAGCAGCTTGGTACAGGTTTCCCTCTCCTACGAGCAGTACTTC. It is translated as CASSLVQVSLSYEQYF.

This chain joins TRBV25-1 and TRBJ1-4, with 9 bases that match TRBD1. Germline V gene sequence: CDR1 MGHDK, CDR2 SYGVNS. The CDR3 is made up of 15 amino acids. The junction had 5 bases not matched to a gene; V was cut back by 6 bases and J by 3 bases. CDR3 sequence reads: CASRRQGGSNEKLFF. The CDR3 bases are TGTGCCAGCAGACGACAGGGGGGATCTAATGAAAAACTGTTTTTT.

J is TRBJ2-3 and V is TRBV7-2; D perhaps matches TRBD2 (7 bases). CDR1 SGHTA and CDR2 FQGNSA come from the germline V gene. V was trimmed by 2 bases and J by 6 bases, leaving 24 bases between them. The CDR3 length is 18 residues. In DNA form, the CDR3 reads TGTGCCAGCAGCTTACGGTTTCTCGGGGGGCCCGTCGTGGATACGCAGTATTTT. Translating it yields CASSLRFLGGPVVDTQYF.

This clone was counted a single time. CDR3 residues: CATSGNLAGAERLYNEQFF. CDR3 bases: TGTGCCACCAGTGGGAATCTAGCGGGGGCCGAAAGACTCTACAATGAGCAGTTCTTC. This sequence joins TRBV24-1 and TRBJ2-1; 10 bases map to TRBD2. CDR1 and CDR2 from the germline V gene are KGHDR and SFDVKD. The CDR3 runs 19 residues. Trimming at V came to 5 bases and at J to 3 bases, leaving 15 bases not matched to a gene.

The chain couples TRBV5-5 to TRBJ1-4, with D perhaps TRBD1 (5 bases). Germline V CDR1 and CDR2: SGHKS, YYEKEE (reference sequence). This CDR3 is built from 16 residues. Trimming stripped 0 bases from V and 0 bases from J, with 9 bases between. The CDR3 DNA reads TGTGCCAGCAGCTTGGCCGGACAAGCAACTAATGAAAAACTGTTTTTT. Protein product: CASSLAGQATNEKLFF.

The V call is TRBV5-1, the J call TRBJ1-3; 7 positions agree with TRBD1. The J segment lost 4 bases and the V segment lost 0 bases, leaving 10 bases of the junction unmatched. CDR1 is SGHRS, CDR2 YFSETQ, per germline. The CDR3 has 17 residues. CDR3 nucleotide sequence: TGCGCCAGCAGCTTGGGGAAGGGGGCGGCTTACGGAAACACCATATATTTT. This sequence encodes CASSLGKGAAYGNTIYF.

V is TRBV24-1 and J is TRBJ2-7; D may be TRBD2 (5 bases). Germline V gives CDR1 KGHDR, CDR2 SFDVKD. The CDR3 is 13 amino acids. V lost 9 bases, J lost 1 base, and 12 bases lay in between. CDR3 bases: TGTGCCACCGCCGGGAAGGGTTCCTACGAGCAGTACTTC. This sequence encodes CATAGKGSYEQYF.

This rearrangement joins TRBV6-4 to TRBJ2-3, with 12 bases that match TRBD2. The CDR3 has 16 residues. Germline values: CDR1 MRHNA, CDR2 SNTAGT. V lost 6 bases to trimming and J lost 5 bases; unmatched junction nucleotides: 9. CDR3 sequence: CASSPLAGGIGDTQYF. The CDR3 DNA is TGTGCCAGCAGCCCACTAGCGGGGGGCATCGGAGATACGCAGTATTTT.

V and J are TRBV5-1 and TRBJ2-3, with 7 bases lining up with TRBD1. The length of the CDR3 is 15 residues. CDR1 and CDR2 from the germline V gene are SGHRS and YFSETQ. Germline trimming cut 5 bases from V and 3 bases from J; bases unmatched to any gene: 9. The CDR3 sequence: CASSSPGQNTDTQYF. The CDR3 coding sequence is TGCGCCAGCAGTTCACCGGGACAGAATACAGATACGCAGTATTTT. Together with reference TRBV5-1 and TRBJ2-3, the CDR3 gives the full variable domain: KAGVTQTPRYLIKTRGQQVTLSCSPISGHRSVSWYQQTPGQGLQFLFEYFSETQRNKGNFPGRFSGRQFSNSRSEMNVSTLELGDSALYLCASSSPGQNTDTQYFGPGTRLTVL.

The chain combines TRBV5-3 with TRBJ1-5; 8 bases are a match to TRBD1. TRBV5-3 is annotated as an ORF whose role is uncertain. The V segment lost 6 bases and the J segment 4 bases; nucleotides outside the gene matches: 12. The CDR3 spans 16 residues. Here the CDR3 DNA reads TGTGCCAGAACTTCGGACAGGGATTTTGTTAATCAGCCCCAGCATTTT. This encodes CARTSDRDFVNQPQHF.

V usage is TRBV4-2 and J usage is TRBJ1-2; 8 bases are a match to TRBD1. The J segment lost 7 bases and the V segment lost 3 bases, leaving 4 bases of the junction unmatched. Germline CDR1 reads LGHNA; CDR2 reads YNFKEQ. The length of the CDR3 is 13 residues. The CDR3 DNA reads TGTGCCAGCAGCCAGGGAACAGGGGGTGGCTACACCTTC. It translates to CASSQGTGGGYTF.

This chain links TRBV27 with TRBJ1-1; D is perhaps TRBD1 (5 bases). From germline, CDR1 is MNHEY and CDR2 SMNVEV (reference sequence). V shed 6 bases and J shed 5 bases, with 16 bases lying between them. The length of the CDR3 is 14 residues. The CDR3, as DNA: TGTGCCAGCAGCATAGGGGTAGGGTTTACTGAAGCTTTCTTT. Encoded protein: CASSIGVGFTEAFF.

This clone has a single count. The chain combines TRBV12-5 with TRBJ1-2; D unresolved. This CDR3 spans 12 amino acids. Between the trimmed V and J ends, which lost 5 bases and 9 bases, there was a span of 13 bases. CDR1 and CDR2 (germline): LGHNT, FRNRAP. Written as DNA, the CDR3 is TGTGCTAGTGGTCCTCCCGAGGGAAGCTACACCTTC. It is translated as CASGPPEGSYTF.

The rearrangement uses TRBV7-9 and TRBJ2-7, with 10 positions matching TRBD1. V lost 3 bases and J lost 7; bases outside the gene matches: 3. The CDR3 has 13 amino acids. Germline CDR1 SEHNR, CDR2 FQNEAQ (reference sequence). CDR3 amino acids: CASSFDRGREQYF. CDR3 DNA: TGTGCCAGCAGCTTTGACAGGGGGCGAGAGCAGTACTTC.

The chain links TRBV5-4 to TRBJ2-5, with TRBD1 matching 12 bases. The CDR3 has 16 residues. Unmatched junction bases numbered 8, after V lost 3 bases and J lost 5 bases. Germline CDR1 is SGHNT and CDR2 is YYREEE (reference sequence). Written as DNA, the CDR3 is TGTGCCAGCAGCTCTCCGGGACAGGGGGCGCGGGAGACCCAGTACTTC. Protein product: CASSSPGQGARETQYF.

The chain recombines TRBV5-1 with TRBJ2-7; D not resolved. Germline V CDR1 and CDR2: SGHRS, YFSETQ. V dropped 9 bases and J dropped 0 bases, with 16 bases sitting between them. The CDR3 has 14 amino acids. CDR3 protein: CATAPSPFSYEQYF. CDR3 coding DNA: TGCGCCACCGCGCCGAGCCCGTTCTCCTACGAGCAGTACTTC.

The rearrangement links TRBV19 to TRBJ2-7; 8 bases line up with TRBD1. The trim removed 5 bases at V and 5 bases at J, leaving 8 bases unmatched. Germline CDR1 reads LNHDA; CDR2 reads SQIVND (reference sequence). CDR3 length: 14 amino acids. The CDR3 is CASSRWTGINEQYF. CDR3 bases: TGTGCCAGTAGTCGTTGGACAGGGATAAACGAGCAGTACTTC. The variable domain in full, completed from reference TRBV19 and TRBJ2-7, reads DGGITQSPKYLFRKEGQNVTLSCEQNLNHDAMYWYRQDPGQGLRLIYYSQIVNDFQKGDIAEGYSVSREKKESFPLTVTSAQKNPTAFYLCASSRWTGINEQYFGPGTRLTVT.

About this clone: A junction end diverges from the germline sequence, so it may reflect a read error. The V call is TRBV3-1 (or the pseudogene TRBV3-2), the J call TRBJ1-1; 10 bases match TRBD1. CDR1 and CDR2 (germline): LGHDT, YNNKEL (reference sequence). This CDR3 has 14 amino acids. Here the CDR3 reads CASSPRQGAGDFYF. The CDR3 DNA reads as TGTGCCAGCAGCCCAAGACAGGGGGCCGGGGACTTTTACTTT.

The chain carries TRBV7-9 and TRBJ2-5; 8 positions agree with TRBD2. After removal of 7 bases from V and 5 bases from J, the junction contained 0 bases not matched to a gene. The germline V gene encodes CDR1 SEHNR and CDR2 FQNEAQ (reference sequence). The CDR3 totals 11 residues. CDR3 in DNA: TGTGCCAGCACTAGCGGGGAGACCCAGTACTTC. Its protein is CASTSGETQYF.

V and J are TRBV7-9 and TRBJ2-5, with 11 bases matching TRBD2. CDR3 size: 16 residues. Losses at the gene ends were 5 bases for V and 2 bases for J; bases not matched to a gene: 7. Germline-derived CDR1 and CDR2 are SEHNR and FQNEAQ (reference sequence). As DNA, the CDR3 is TGTGCCAGCAGCCCCTATCTAGCGGGGGGTCAAGAGACCCAGTACTTC. It translates to CASSPYLAGGQETQYF.

This clone was seen only once. The chain employs TRBV6-6 and TRBJ1-5; D ambiguous. Trimming cost V 2 bases and J 2 bases, with 10 bases left between them. The CDR3 loop spans 15 amino acids. Germline V gives CDR1 MNHNY, CDR2 SVGAGI (reference sequence). CDR3 in DNA: TGTGCCAGCAGTTACGGGTACGGGGGCAATCAGCCCCAGCATTTT. Its protein product is CASSYGYGGNQPQHF.

The J gene is TRBJ1-6, the V gene TRBV5-1; no definite D call. The germline gives CDR1 SGHRS, CDR2 YFSETQ. Trimming took off 3 bases at V and 5 bases at J, with 9 bases between the two ends. The CDR3 has 14 amino acids. The CDR3 bases are TGCGCCAGCAGCTCAGAGGTACATAATTCACCCCTCCACTTT. The encoded protein is CASSSEVHNSPLHF. The entire variable domain, with the rest obtained from reference TRBV5-1 and TRBJ1-6, is as follows: KAGVTQTPRYLIKTRGQQVTLSCSPISGHRSVSWYQQTPGQGLQFLFEYFSETQRNKGNFPGRFSGRQFSNSRSEMNVSTLELGDSALYLCASSSEVHNSPLHFGNGTRLTVT.

The chain is built from TRBV7-2 and TRBJ1-1, with 7 bases aligning to TRBD1. The trim removed 5 bases at V and 0 bases at J, leaving 6 bases unmatched. Per the germline V gene, CDR1 is SGHTA and CDR2 is FQGNSA. The CDR3 extends over 15 amino acids. The CDR3 DNA follows: TGTGCCAGCAGCATCCTACAGGGGATGAACACTGAAGCTTTCTTT. Its translation is CASSILQGMNTEAFF.

This clone appeared once. The V call is TRBV5-1, the J call TRBJ2-7; D may be TRBD2 (5 bases). The germline gives CDR1 SGHRS, CDR2 YFSETQ. The CDR3 extends over 14 amino acids. The V end lost 5 bases, the J end lost 0 bases, and 12 bases lay between the germline ends. This chain's CDR3 is CASSNRGNSYEQYF. For the CDR3, the DNA is TGCGCCAGCAGTAACCGGGGTAACTCCTACGAGCAGTACTTC.

This chain joins TRBV27 and TRBJ2-1; 7 positions agree with TRBD2. The CDR3 is 13 residues long. J gave up 6 bases and V 3 bases, and 2 bases lay outside the gene matches. Germline-derived CDR1 and CDR2 are MNHEY and SMNVEV (reference sequence). CDR3 nucleotides: TGTGCCAGCAGTTTGTCGGGGGGCAATGAGCAGTTCTTC. Amino acids: CASSLSGGNEQFF.

This chain uses TRBV23-1 with TRBJ1-1; D is ambiguous. TRBV23-1 is treated as an ORF (open reading frame) with a function not yet certain. Trimming left V 4 bases short and J 1 base short, with 13 bases between. The CDR3 is made up of 15 amino acids. DNA of the CDR3: TGCGCCAGCAGTCCCGGAGGGCGTAGGAACACTGAAGCTTTCTTT. Protein: CASSPGGRRNTEAFF.

The sample holds one count of this clone. CDR3 loop: CASSLAQGNYEQYF. CDR3 DNA sequence: TGTGCCAGCAGCTTAGCGCAGGGTAACTACGAGCAGTACTTC. The chain has TRBV7-2 and TRBJ2-7; D might be TRBD1 (5 bases). V was shortened by 0 bases and J by 3 bases, with 9 bases between the two germline ends. The CDR3 extends over 14 amino acids. Germline V gene sequence: CDR1 SGHTA, CDR2 FQGNSA.